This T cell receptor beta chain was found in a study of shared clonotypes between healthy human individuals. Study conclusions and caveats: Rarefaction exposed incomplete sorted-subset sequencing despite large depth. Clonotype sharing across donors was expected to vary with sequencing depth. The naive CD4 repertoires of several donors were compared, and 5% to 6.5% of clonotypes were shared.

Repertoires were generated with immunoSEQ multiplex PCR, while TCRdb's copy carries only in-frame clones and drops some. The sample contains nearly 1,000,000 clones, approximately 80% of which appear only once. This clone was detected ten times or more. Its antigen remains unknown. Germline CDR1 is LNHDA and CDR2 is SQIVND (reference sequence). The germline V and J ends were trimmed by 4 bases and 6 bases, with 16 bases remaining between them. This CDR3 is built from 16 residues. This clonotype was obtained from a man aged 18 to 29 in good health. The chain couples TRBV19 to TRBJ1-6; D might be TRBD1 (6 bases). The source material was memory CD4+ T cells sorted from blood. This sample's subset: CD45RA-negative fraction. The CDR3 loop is CASSTVTGTLNSPLHF. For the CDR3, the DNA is TGTGCCAGTAGTACCGTTACCGGGACACTTAATTCACCCCTCCACTTT.